These 24 T cell receptor beta chains came from one sample sequenced in a study of Graves' ophthalmopathy and Graves' hyperthyroidism. Amplification targeted the TCR beta CDR3 regions, with RNA transcripts as the source material. RT-PCR in the first round used HTBI primers; a second-round multiplex PCR followed. TCRdb itself ran the multiplex PCR reads through MiXCR, one entry per CDR3 protein. The sample carries about 380,000 distinct CDR3 sequences, roughly 14% recorded once. Material for sequencing was peripheral blood. These receptor sequences come from a woman aged 18-29 years with stable Graves' hyperthyroidism.

This clonotype was counted many times. The chain employs TRBV28 and TRBJ2-7, with D perhaps matching TRBD1 (5 bases). The germline V gene encodes CDR1 MDHEN and CDR2 SYDVKM. There are 12 residues in the CDR3. Trimming cost V 6 bases and J 6 bases, with 12 bases left between them. The CDR3 region has the DNA TGTGCCAGCAGATCAGGGCCCAGCGAGCAGTACTTC. Encoded protein: CASRSGPSEQYF.

The table lists this clonotype with many counts. This chain uses TRBV7-3 with TRBJ1-1, with 8 bases identical to TRBD1. Germline CDR1 and CDR2: SGHTA and FQGTGA. This CDR3 comprises 16 residues. The ends lost 6 bases at V and 3 bases at J; junction bases unmatched: 12. The CDR3 protein is CASSSTGGNGDTEAFF. The CDR3, as DNA: TGTGCCAGCAGTTCTACAGGGGGGAACGGGGACACTGAAGCTTTCTTT.

On this clonotype itself: This is likely a read error, given that the CDR3 carries no conserved phenylalanine or tryptophan at its end. The chain has TRBV19 and TRBJ1-1; tentatively, D is TRBD1 (5 bases). The CDR3 has 15 amino acids. CDR1 is LNHDA and CDR2 is SQIVND in the germline V gene (reference sequence). Deletions cut 6 bases from V and 1 base from J, with 15 bases between. The CDR3 nucleotides read TGTGCCAGTAGGCGGGACTCCTTGCCGAACACTGAAGCTTTCCTT. Its translation is CASRRDSLPNTEAFL.

Concerning this clonotype: The conserved final phenylalanine or tryptophan is absent from the CDR3, which likely points to a read error. The DNA is left out, because the CDR3 cannot be placed on it with certainty; the CDR3 is given as TCRdb lists it. V is TRBV6-2 or TRBV6-3 and J is TRBJ2-2; no check of the table's D call, TRBD1, against the DNA was made. The CDR3 is 14 residues long, counting both termini. Per germline, CDR1 MNHEY and CDR2 SVGEGT. CDR3 amino acids: CASSDRVGTGELLL.

This clonotype came up many times. This chain uses TRBV27 with TRBJ1-5; no clear D. The CDR3 is made up of 13 amino acids. Germline loops: CDR1 MNHEY, CDR2 SMNVEV (reference sequence). V gave up 6 bases and J gave up 5 bases, with 11 bases separating them. DNA of the CDR3: TGTGCCAGCAGGGGCGGGGTTTATCAGCCCCAGCATTTT. Amino acid sequence: CASRGGVYQPQHF.

This clonotype was detected ten times or more. The CDR3 reads CASIRRQGVSYEQYF. The CDR3 region has the DNA TGTGCCAGCATTAGGAGGCAGGGGGTTTCCTACGAGCAGTACTTC. The J gene is TRBJ2-7, the V gene TRBV6-9; 7 bases agree with TRBD1. Germline CDR1 is MNHGY and CDR2 is SVAAGI. The CDR3 length is 15 residues. Trimming at V came to 7 bases and at J to 1 base, leaving 10 bases not matched to a gene.

This clonotype has at least ten counts. This sequence joins TRBV7-2 and TRBJ1-2; possibly TRBD1 for D (5 bases). The CDR3 is 14 residues long. Germline V lookup: CDR1 SGHTA, CDR2 FQGNSA. V was shortened by 5 bases and J by 3 bases, with 13 bases between the two germline ends. This CDR3 is CASSLPGPYYGYTF. CDR3 DNA sequence: TGTGCCAGCAGCCTCCCAGGGCCCTACTATGGCTACACCTTC.

This clonotype was detected ten times or more. This chain links TRBV6-5 with TRBJ1-1; D might be TRBD1 (6 bases). There are 15 residues in the CDR3. V lost 0 bases, J lost 6 bases, and 14 bases lay in between. Germline loops: CDR1 MNHEY, CDR2 SVGAGI. The CDR3 loop reads CASSYSPGAGAEAFF. The CDR3 nucleotides read TGTGCCAGCAGTTACTCGCCGGGGGCAGGCGCTGAAGCTTTCTTT.

In regard to this clonotype: A much larger clonotype is one base distant, so this may be a read error. The rearrangement uses TRBV18 and TRBJ1-5, with D hard to call. The CDR3 spans 20 residues. Germline lookup yields CDR1 KGHSH and CDR2 LQKENI. The CDR3, as DNA: TGTGCCAGCACCCCTATGGTCTTCGGGGTCGGGTTGAATAGCAATCGGCCCCAGCATTTT. Amino acids: CASTPMVFGVGLNSNRPQHF.

This clonotype was recorded many times. V is TRBV7-2 and J is TRBJ2-7; TRBD1 matches at 10 bases. V lost 5 bases and J lost 6; bases outside the gene matches: 10. Germline CDR1 SGHTA, CDR2 FQGNSA. CDR3 length: 15 amino acids. The CDR3 sequence is CASSQGQGSLGEQYF. The CDR3 DNA reads as TGTGCCAGCAGCCAGGGACAGGGGAGTTTGGGCGAGCAGTACTTC. Drawing the rest from reference TRBV7-2 and TRBJ2-7, the complete variable domain is GAGVSQSPSNKVTEKGKDVELRCDPISGHTALYWYRQSLGQGLEFLIYFQGNSAPDKSGLPSDRFSAERTGGSVSTLTIQRTQQEDSAVYLCASSQGQGSLGEQYFGPGTRLTVT.

The chain combines TRBV11-1 with TRBJ1-1, with D uncertain. The CDR3 spans 13 residues. The germline CDR1 and CDR2 sequences are SGHAT and FQDESV (reference sequence). V was clipped by 0 bases and J by 8 bases, with 10 bases between them. In nucleotides, the CDR3 is TGTGCCAGCAGCTTAGCGGGAGAAGGGGAAGCTTTCTTT. It encodes CASSLAGEGEAFF.

This clonotype was seen at least ten times. The V call is TRBV15, the J call TRBJ1-2, with unresolved D. The CDR3 loop spans 17 amino acids. Trimming stripped 1 base from V and 3 bases from J, with 18 bases between. Germline loops: CDR1 LNHNV, CDR2 YYDKDF (reference sequence). The CDR3 coding sequence is TGTGCCACCAGCAGAGGGAGGGCCCGAGGGATTGACTATGGCTACACCTTC. Protein product: CATSRGRARGIDYGYTF.

In its sample, this clonotype was seen many times. The chain uses TRBV28 and TRBJ2-7; 9 nucleotides align to TRBD1. V was clipped by 6 bases and J by 5 bases; unmatched bases: 11. Germline-derived CDR1 and CDR2 are MDHEN and SYDVKM. The CDR3 loop spans 15 amino acids. The CDR3 is CASRDAGQGFHEQYF. In DNA form, the CDR3 reads TGTGCCAGCAGAGACGCGGGACAGGGATTCCACGAGCAGTACTTC. Looking up the rest from reference TRBV28 and TRBJ2-7 gives the full variable domain: DVKVTQSSRYLVKRTGEKVFLECVQDMDHENMFWYRQDPGLGLRLIYFSYDVKMKEKGDIPEGYSVSREKKERFSLILESASTNQTSMYLCASRDAGQGFHEQYFGPGTRLTVT.

This clonotype was observed at least ten times. The DNA for the CDR3 is TGCGCCAGCAGCTTGGAGGTACAGGGGGATTCACCCCTCCACTTT. This sequence encodes CASSLEVQGDSPLHF. The chain links TRBV5-1 to TRBJ1-6; 8 nucleotides align to TRBD1. The CDR3 runs to 15 residues. Germline V gene lookup returns CDR1 SGHRS and CDR2 YFSETQ. The trim removed 0 bases at V and 8 bases at J, leaving 4 bases unmatched.

This clonotype was recorded many times. The chain couples TRBV27 to TRBJ1-2; D is possibly TRBD1 (5 bases). The CDR3 loop spans 13 amino acids. Per the germline V gene, CDR1 is MNHEY and CDR2 is SMNVEV (reference sequence). V lost 4 bases to trimming and J lost 7 bases, with 13 bases between them. CDR3 coding DNA: TGTGCCAGCAGTTGGCCCGGGGGGGGTGGCTACACCTTC. The encoded protein is CASSWPGGGGYTF.

This clonotype was recorded many times. The rearrangement uses TRBV10-3 and TRBJ1-3, with D possibly matching TRBD1 (5 bases). The germline CDR1 and CDR2 sequences are ENHRY and SYGVKD. V lost 2 bases, J lost 3 bases, and 14 bases lay in between. There are 16 residues in the CDR3. The CDR3 DNA follows: TGTGCCATCAGTGAGAACCAGGGTGGAGGTGGAAACACCATATATTTT. Translation: CAISENQGGGGNTIYF.

The table lists this clonotype with many counts. This chain uses TRBV12-3 or TRBV12-4 with TRBJ1-1, with 8 bases identical to TRBD1. The V segment lost 5 bases and the J segment 4 bases; nucleotides outside the gene matches: 3. The CDR3 sequence is 13 residues long. CDR3 in amino acids: CASSTTGGTEAFF. The DNA of the CDR3 is TGTGCCAGCAGTACTACAGGGGGCACTGAAGCTTTCTTT.

This clonotype was found many times. This chain links TRBV2 with TRBJ2-7; D uncertain. This CDR3 is 12 amino acids long. Trimming took 3 bases from V and 3 from J, leaving 6 bases between them. Germline V CDR1 and CDR2: SNHLY, FYNNEI. CDR3 coding DNA: TGTGCCAGCAGTGACAGGCTCTACGAGCAGTACTTC. Translation: CASSDRLYEQYF.

This clonotype has a count of ten or more. J is TRBJ1-4 and V is TRBV3-1; maybe TRBD1 (5 bases). Germline-derived CDR1 and CDR2 are LGHDT and YNNKEL (reference sequence). The germline V and J ends were trimmed by 4 bases and 6 bases, with 12 bases remaining between them. This CDR3 contains 14 residues. The CDR3 DNA is TGTGCCAGCAGCCGTCTTGAAGGGGATGAAAAACTGTTTTTT. Protein sequence: CASSRLEGDEKLFF.

This chain uses TRBV3-1 with TRBJ1-2, with 8 bases aligning to TRBD1. The germline V gene encodes CDR1 LGHDT and CDR2 YNNKEL (reference sequence). This CDR3 spans 13 amino acids. The J segment lost 8 bases and the V segment lost 4 bases, leaving 6 bases of the junction unmatched. The CDR3 DNA reads TGTGCCAGCAGCCCGACAGGGGCGGAGGGCTACACCTTC. It encodes CASSPTGAEGYTF.

The table lists this clonotype with many counts. This chain joins TRBV7-2 and TRBJ1-2, with D hard to call. The ends were cut back, 0 bases at V and 3 bases at J, with 14 bases in the middle. The CDR3 extends over 16 amino acids. Germline lookup yields CDR1 SGHTA and CDR2 FQGNSA. CDR3 amino acids: CASSLAMGVGDYGYTF. The CDR3 nucleotides are TGTGCCAGCAGCTTAGCGATGGGCGTAGGCGACTATGGCTACACCTTC.

This rearrangement joins TRBV6-1 to TRBJ2-7; TRBD1 aligns across 7 bases. After removal of 5 bases from V and 0 bases from J, the junction contained 4 bases not matched to a gene. The germline V gene encodes CDR1 MNHNS and CDR2 SASEGT. The CDR3 is 14 residues long. CDR3 nucleotides: TGTGCCAGCAGTACGGACAGGATCTCCTACGAGCAGTACTTC. The encoded protein is CASSTDRISYEQYF.

This clonotype has ten or more counts. The chain couples TRBV28 to TRBJ2-7, with D uncertain. V was pared by 4 bases and J by 6 bases, with 22 bases between. Germline CDR1 is MDHEN and CDR2 is SYDVKM. CDR3 length: 16 amino acids. The CDR3 spells CASSSTVGFPPLEQYF. The DNA of the CDR3 is TGTGCCAGCAGTTCTACCGTGGGGTTCCCCCCTCTCGAGCAGTACTTC.

This clonotype came up many times. The rearrangement joins TRBV4-2 to TRBJ1-1; maybe TRBD1 (5 bases). Per the germline V gene, CDR1 is LGHNA and CDR2 is YNFKEQ. The CDR3 spans 15 residues. V was cut by 1 base and J by 6 bases, with 15 bases left in between. CDR3: CASSQGDIGDPEAFF. The CDR3 DNA reads TGTGCCAGCAGCCAAGGTGACATAGGGGACCCTGAAGCTTTCTTT.